The present TCR beta chain was sequenced within a study of blood T cell repertoires in COVID-19. The overall study: Some COVID-19 samples were acute and others convalescent; all came from the United States, Italy and Spain.

CDR3 length: 13 amino acids. In germline, CDR1 is GTSNPN, CDR2 SVGIG (reference sequence). Trimming left V 0 bases short and J 12 bases short, with 12 bases between. Sequenced by immunoSEQ multiplex PCR; TCRdb stores in-frame clones only, minus some. The top ten hold 8% to 10% of the sample, which has 150,000 to 200,000 clones, 80% to 90% seen once. The rearrangement links TRBV30 to TRBJ1-6; D uncertain. The source material was peripheral blood. The origin of this receptor is a man aged 55 to 69 with acute or convalescent COVID-19. DNA of the CDR3: TGTGCCTGGAGTGTATCGCAGGCTGAACCCCTCCACTTT. Residues: CAWSVSQAEPLHF.